This is a list of T cell receptor beta chains from one sample in a study of cytomegalovirus exposure and HLA in healthy donors. Only in-frame clones appear in the TCRdb table, and some are missing; sequencing was by immunoSEQ multiplex PCR. Here the sample spans more than 85,000 clones, 75% to 80% being singletons. The sequencing input was PBMCs. These receptors were collected from a female donor in good health and CMV-seronegative. Each CDR3 is given with its conserved first and last residue. D genes are given only for firm matches. The listing skips clone size in some rows; elsewhere it reads once, few, many or a size class.

clone size | D gene | V gene | CDR3 protein
. | . | TRBV7-2 | CASSLEQSYEQYF
. | . | TRBV9 | CASSVGGGAVQYF
once | TRBD2 | TRBV7-2 | CASSVTSGRGSNIQYF
. | . | TRBV7-8 | CASSNKWGRVDQPQHF
. | . | TRBV7-9 | CASSPSGGTEAFF
. | . | TRBV7-2 | CASSLNSFEKLFF
. | TRBD1 | TRBV10-3 | CAISEAQGTDTEAFF
. | . | TRBV7-2 | CASSIGQIFYGYTF
. | TRBD2 | TRBV27 | CASSYLGTSGRTEQYF
. | TRBD2 | TRBV29-1 | CSVRGGGGGNEQFF
. | TRBD2 | TRBV7-9 | CASPGTSGRALNEQFF
once | TRBD1 | TRBV27 | CASSFGTGITGELFF
. | . | TRBV5-4 | CASSLLGGSTYEQYF
. | . | TRBV21-1 | CASSIGQGGQSVDGYTF
. | . | TRBV30 | CAWSVSRLGQGGGKNIQYF
. | TRBD1 | TRBV7-6 | CASSTGTGGYEQYF
. | TRBD2 | TRBV13 | CASSSVAGRAGTGELFF
. | TRBD1 | TRBV5-1 | CASSPGGSAPIEQYF
. | TRBD2 | TRBV19 | CASRGLAGGPTDTQYF
. | TRBD2 | TRBV7-9 | CASSLASQASGTGELFF
few | . | TRBV27 | CASQRGTYEQYF
. | TRBD2 | TRBV7-9 | CASSSGFSTSPRTHF
. | . | TRBV28 | CASSLSGWLDTIYF
. | . | TRBV10-2 | CASSESTPPGELFF
. | TRBD2 | TRBV10-2 | CASTKGGSGGAHAHF
. | . | TRBV27 | CASSPGRYREQYF
. | TRBD1 | TRBV11-2 | CASSSRGRGSNEQFF
. | . | TRBV19 | CASRRQAPDTQYF
once | . | TRBV6-5 | CASSYSTGYSGNTIYF
. | TRBD2 | TRBV7-2 | CASSLALRREGLADTQYF
. | . | TRBV28 | CASSLRGSTGLAFF
. | . | TRBV9 | CASSLGLTGELFF
. | . | TRBV14 | CASSQTRVTDTQYF
. | . | TRBV10-1 | CASSENTAGNTIYF
. | . | TRBV7-9 | CASSSYGTAYNEQFF
. | . | TRBV5-1 | CASNWRASYNEQFF
. | TRBD1 | TRBV19 | CASSISRGQGVVGPQHF
. | . | TRBV11-2 | CASSPWTKYYEQYF
. | . | TRBV4-2 | CASTTLQGRNTEAFF
. | . | TRBV23-1 | CASSQSTWLRADTQYF
few | TRBD1 | TRBV9 | CASSLQGGWETQYF